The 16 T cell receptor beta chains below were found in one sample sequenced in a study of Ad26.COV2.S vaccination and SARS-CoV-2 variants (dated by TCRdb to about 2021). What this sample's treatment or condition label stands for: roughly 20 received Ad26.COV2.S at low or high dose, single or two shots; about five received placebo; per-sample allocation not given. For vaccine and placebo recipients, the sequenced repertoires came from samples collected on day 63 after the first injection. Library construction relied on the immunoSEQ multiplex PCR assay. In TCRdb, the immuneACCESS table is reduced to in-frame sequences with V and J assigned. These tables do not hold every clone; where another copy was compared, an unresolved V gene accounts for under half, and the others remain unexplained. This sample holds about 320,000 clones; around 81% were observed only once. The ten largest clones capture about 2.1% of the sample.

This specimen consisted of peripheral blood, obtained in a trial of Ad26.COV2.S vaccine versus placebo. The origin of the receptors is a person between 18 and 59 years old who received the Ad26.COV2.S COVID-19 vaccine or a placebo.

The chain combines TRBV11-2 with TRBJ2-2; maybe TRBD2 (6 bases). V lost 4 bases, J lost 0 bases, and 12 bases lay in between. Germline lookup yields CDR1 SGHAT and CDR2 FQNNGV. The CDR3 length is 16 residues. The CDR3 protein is CASSWSGTANTGELFF. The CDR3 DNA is TGTGCCAGCAGCTGGTCCGGGACTGCGAACACCGGGGAGCTGTTTTTT. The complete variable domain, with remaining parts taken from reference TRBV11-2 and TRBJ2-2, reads EAGVAQSPRYKIIEKRQSVAFWCNPISGHATLYWYQQILGQGPKLLIQFQNNGVVDDSQLPKDRFSAERLKGVDSTLKIQPAKLEDSAVYLCASSWSGTANTGELFFGEGSRLTVL.

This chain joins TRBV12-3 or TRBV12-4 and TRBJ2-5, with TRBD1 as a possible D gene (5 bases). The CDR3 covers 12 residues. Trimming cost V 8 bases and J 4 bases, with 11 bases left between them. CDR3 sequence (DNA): TGTGCCAGCGCTGGGCAGGGAGAGACCCAGTACTTC. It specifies CASAGQGETQYF.

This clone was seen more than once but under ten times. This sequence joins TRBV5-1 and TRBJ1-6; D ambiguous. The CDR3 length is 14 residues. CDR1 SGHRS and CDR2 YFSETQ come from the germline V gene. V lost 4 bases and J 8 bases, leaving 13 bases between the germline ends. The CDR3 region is CASSRTRSDSPLHF. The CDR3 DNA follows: TGCGCCAGCAGCCGCACCCGTTCCGATTCACCCCTCCACTTT.

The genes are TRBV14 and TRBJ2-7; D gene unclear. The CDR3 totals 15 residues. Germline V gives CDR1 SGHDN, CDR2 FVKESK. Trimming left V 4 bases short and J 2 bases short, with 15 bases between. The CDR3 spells CASSRLIGPPYEQYF. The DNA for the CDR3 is TGTGCCAGCAGCCGGTTGATAGGACCCCCCTACGAGCAGTACTTC.

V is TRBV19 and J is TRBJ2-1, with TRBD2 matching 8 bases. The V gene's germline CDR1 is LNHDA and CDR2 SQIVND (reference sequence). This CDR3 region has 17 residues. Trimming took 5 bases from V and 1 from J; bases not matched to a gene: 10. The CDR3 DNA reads TGTGCCAGTAGTCCGATCCGGGGACTAGATTCCTACAATGAGCAGTTCTTC. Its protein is CASSPIRGLDSYNEQFF. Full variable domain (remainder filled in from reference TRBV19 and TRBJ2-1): DGGITQSPKYLFRKEGQNVTLSCEQNLNHDAMYWYRQDPGQGLRLIYYSQIVNDFQKGDIAEGYSVSREKKESFPLTVTSAQKNPTAFYLCASSPIRGLDSYNEQFFGPGTRLTVL.

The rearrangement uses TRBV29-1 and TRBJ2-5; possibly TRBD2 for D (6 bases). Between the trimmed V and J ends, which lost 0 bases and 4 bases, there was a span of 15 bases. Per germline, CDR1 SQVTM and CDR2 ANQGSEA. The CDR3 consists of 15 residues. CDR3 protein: CSVEESIGRRETQYF. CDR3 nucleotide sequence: TGCAGCGTTGAAGAATCAATCGGGAGACGAGAGACCCAGTACTTC. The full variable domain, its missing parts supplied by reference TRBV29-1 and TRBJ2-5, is SAVISQKPSRDICQRGTSLTIQCQVDSQVTMMFWYRQQPGQSLTLIATANQGSEATYESGFVIDKFPISRPNLTFSTLTVSNMSPEDSSIYLCSVEESIGRRETQYFGPGTRLLVL.

CDR3 bases: TGTGCCAGCAGCCATTCCGTGGGGGTCCACAATCAGCCCCAGCATTTT. As protein: CASSHSVGVHNQPQHF. This sequence joins TRBV3-1 (or the pseudogene TRBV3-2) and TRBJ1-5; D might be TRBD1 (5 bases). Looked up from germline, CDR1 is LGHDT and CDR2 is YNNKEL (reference sequence). This CDR3 comprises 16 residues. The germline V and J ends were trimmed by 3 bases and 3 bases, with 15 bases remaining between them.

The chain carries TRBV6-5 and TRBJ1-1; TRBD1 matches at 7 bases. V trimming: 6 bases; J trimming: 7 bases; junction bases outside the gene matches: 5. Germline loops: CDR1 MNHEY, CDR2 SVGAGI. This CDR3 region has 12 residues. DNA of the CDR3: TGTGCCAGCAGGAATGGACAGGATGAAGCTTTCTTT. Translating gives CASRNGQDEAFF.

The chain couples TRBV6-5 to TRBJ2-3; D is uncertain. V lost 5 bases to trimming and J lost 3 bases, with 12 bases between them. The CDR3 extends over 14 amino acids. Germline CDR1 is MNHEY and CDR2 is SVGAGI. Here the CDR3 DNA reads TGTGCCAGCAGTAATGTCGGTTCTACAGATACGCAGTATTTT. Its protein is CASSNVGSTDTQYF.

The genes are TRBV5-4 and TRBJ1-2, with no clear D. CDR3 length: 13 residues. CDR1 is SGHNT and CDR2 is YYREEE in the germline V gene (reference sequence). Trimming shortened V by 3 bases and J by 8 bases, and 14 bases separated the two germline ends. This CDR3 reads CASSYPSLEGYTF. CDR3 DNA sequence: TGTGCCAGCAGCTACCCATCCCTAGAAGGCTACACCTTC.

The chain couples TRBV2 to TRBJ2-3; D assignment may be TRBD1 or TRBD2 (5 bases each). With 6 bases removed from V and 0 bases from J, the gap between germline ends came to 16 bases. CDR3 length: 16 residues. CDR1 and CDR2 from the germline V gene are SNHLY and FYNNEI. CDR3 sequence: CASRGPSWGSTDTQYF. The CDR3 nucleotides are TGTGCCAGCAGAGGGCCTAGCTGGGGGAGCACAGATACGCAGTATTTT.

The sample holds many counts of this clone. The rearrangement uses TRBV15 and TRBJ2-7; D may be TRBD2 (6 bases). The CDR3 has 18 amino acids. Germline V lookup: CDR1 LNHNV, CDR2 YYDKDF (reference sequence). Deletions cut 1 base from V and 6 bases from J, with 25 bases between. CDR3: CATSRVGGWRDLRSEQYF. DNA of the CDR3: TGTGCCACCAGCAGAGTTGGGGGGTGGAGGGACCTAAGGAGCGAGCAGTACTTC. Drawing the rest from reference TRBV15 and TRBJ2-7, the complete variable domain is DAMVIQNPRYQVTQFGKPVTLSCSQTLNHNVMYWYQQKSSQAPKLLFHYYDKDFNNEADTPDNFQSRRPNTSFCFLDIRSPGLGDTAMYLCATSRVGGWRDLRSEQYFGPGTRLTVT.

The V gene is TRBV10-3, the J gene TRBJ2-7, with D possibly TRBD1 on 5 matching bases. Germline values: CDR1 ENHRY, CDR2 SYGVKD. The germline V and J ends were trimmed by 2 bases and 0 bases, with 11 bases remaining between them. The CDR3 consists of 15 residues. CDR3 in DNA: TGTGCCATCAGTGAGAGGGGTACGAGCTCCTACGAGCAGTACTTC. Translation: CAISERGTSSYEQYF.

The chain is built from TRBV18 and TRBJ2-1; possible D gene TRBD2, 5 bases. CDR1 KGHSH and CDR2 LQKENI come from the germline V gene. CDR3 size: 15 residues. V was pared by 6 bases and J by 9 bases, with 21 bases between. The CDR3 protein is CASSQNWGAEGEQFF. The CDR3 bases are TGTGCCAGCTCCCAGAATTGGGGTGCTGAGGGTGAGCAGTTCTTC.

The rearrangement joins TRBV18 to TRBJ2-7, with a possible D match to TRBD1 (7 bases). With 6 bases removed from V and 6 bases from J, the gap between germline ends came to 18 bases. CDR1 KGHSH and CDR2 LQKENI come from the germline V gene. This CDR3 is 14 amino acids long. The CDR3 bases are TGTGCCAGCTCCCTCCAGGAGGGGGCTAGCGAGCAGTACTTC. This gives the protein CASSLQEGASEQYF.

The CDR3 DNA follows: TGCGCCAGCAGTAACACAGTGCTGAACACTGAAGCTTTCTTT. This translates into CASSNTVLNTEAFF. The chain has TRBV5-1 and TRBJ1-1; D gene unclear. CDR1 SGHRS and CDR2 YFSETQ come from the germline V gene. The CDR3 is 14 residues long. V lost 5 bases to trimming and J lost 0 bases, with 11 bases between them.